This note documents a single T cell receptor beta chain sequence. CDR3 size: 14 residues. Germline-derived CDR1 and CDR2 are SGHRS and YFSETQ. V was trimmed by 4 bases and J by 8 bases, leaving 18 bases between them. These data originate in a study of response to subunit inactivated influenza vaccine. A single record per CDR3 protein comes from TCRdb applying MiXCR to the RT-PCR reads. The table lists approximately 500,000 distinct CDR3 sequences, under 30% of them singletons. These data also featured in a second study, about T cells expressing NK-cell markers. Turning to that study: It was by 5'RACE template switching with UMIs that TCR beta cDNA was made. Within the sequenced cohort of eight donors, seven exhibited HCMV seropositivity and one was seronegative. The contribution of dominant NKG2C+ clonotypes to CD8+ T cells in roughly six donors was roughly 1.0-8%.

The V and J genes are TRBV5-1 and TRBJ1-2; D gene unclear. The TCR originated in a man in his fifties who received an inactivated influenza vaccine. Sequences were derived from CD4+ T cells sorted from PBMCs, sampled roughly 12 days after vaccination. CDR3 protein: CASSITQLGFGYTF. The DNA of the CDR3 is TGCGCCAGCAGCATAACACAGCTGGGGTTCGGCTACACCTTC.